This T cell receptor beta chain stems from a study of blood T cell repertoires in COVID-19. The overall study: From T cells, B-cell-depleted T cells, or PBMCs came the material, which was cDNA or gDNA.

The protocol was immunoSEQ multiplex PCR, while the TCRdb copy is restricted to in-frame clones and leaves out a portion. The sample carries some 210,000 clones, about 81% recorded once. The receptor was derived from a man aged 40-50 years who had recovered from COVID-19. Sequencing was done on a sample of PBMCs or T cells enriched from blood (not recorded which).

CDR3: CASSGGGEGNEKLFF. In nucleotides, the CDR3 is TGTGCCAGCAGCGGCGGGGGCGAAGGGAATGAAAAACTGTTTTTT. This chain joins TRBV5-4 and TRBJ1-4; possibly TRBD1 for D (6 bases). V lost 4 bases, J lost 5 bases, and 15 bases lay in between. Germline CDR1 SGHNT, CDR2 YYREEE (reference sequence). The length of the CDR3 is 15 residues.